This entry describes one T cell receptor beta chain. Its antigen is not identified. The record originates from a study of T cell responses to AZD1222 COVID-19 vaccine. The study, taken as a whole, reports: Just a handful of AZD1222 recipients were seropositive at baseline.

The protocol was immunoSEQ multiplex PCR, while the TCRdb copy is restricted to in-frame clones and leaves out a portion. The sample contains 140,000 to 150,000 clones, about 91% of which appear only once. The receptor comes from an adult in good health. This specimen was peripheral blood, taken on day 0 of AZD1222 vaccination.

The DNA of the CDR3 is TGTGCCAGCAGCTTAGCTACTAGCGGGGCCTCCTACAATGAGCAGTTCTTC. Amino acids: CASSLATSGASYNEQFF. This chain links TRBV7-2 with TRBJ2-1; 10 nucleotides align to TRBD2. The length of the CDR3 is 17 residues. Germline trimming cut 0 bases from V and 0 bases from J; bases unmatched to any gene: 2. Looked up from germline, CDR1 is SGHTA and CDR2 is FQGNSA. Complete variable domain (other parts from reference TRBV7-2 and TRBJ2-1): GAGVSQSPSNKVTEKGKDVELRCDPISGHTALYWYRQSLGQGLEFLIYFQGNSAPDKSGLPSDRFSAERTGGSVSTLTIQRTQQEDSAVYLCASSLATSGASYNEQFFGPGTRLTVL.